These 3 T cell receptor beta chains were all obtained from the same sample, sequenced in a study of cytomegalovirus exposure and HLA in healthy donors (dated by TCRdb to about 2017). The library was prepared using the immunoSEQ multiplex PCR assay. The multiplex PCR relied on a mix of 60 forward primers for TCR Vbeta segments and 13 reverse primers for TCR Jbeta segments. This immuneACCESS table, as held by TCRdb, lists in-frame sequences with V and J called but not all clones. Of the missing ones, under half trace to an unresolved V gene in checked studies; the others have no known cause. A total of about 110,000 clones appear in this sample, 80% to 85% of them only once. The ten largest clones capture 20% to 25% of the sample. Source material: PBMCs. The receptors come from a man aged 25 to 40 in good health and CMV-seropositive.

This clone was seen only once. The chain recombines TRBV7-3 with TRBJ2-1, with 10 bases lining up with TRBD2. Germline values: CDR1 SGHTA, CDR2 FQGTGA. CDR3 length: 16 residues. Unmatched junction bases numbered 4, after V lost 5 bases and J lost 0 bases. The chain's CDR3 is CASSLSGGSSYNEQFF. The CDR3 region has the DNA TGTGCCAGCAGCCTTAGCGGGGGGAGCTCCTACAATGAGCAGTTCTTC.

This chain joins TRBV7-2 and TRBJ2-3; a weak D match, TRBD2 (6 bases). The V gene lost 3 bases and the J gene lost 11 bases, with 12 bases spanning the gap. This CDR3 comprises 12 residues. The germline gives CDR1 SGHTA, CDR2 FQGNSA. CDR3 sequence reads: CASSFFGRGQYF. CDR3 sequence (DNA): TGTGCCAGCAGCTTTTTTGGGCGGGGGCAGTATTTT.

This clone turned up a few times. The DNA of the CDR3 is TGTGCCAGCAGCTCCACATCCGGGACAGGGTACCACGAGCAGTACTTC. Translation: CASSSTSGTGYHEQYF. V and J are TRBV11-1 and TRBJ2-7; 9 bases map to TRBD1. CDR3 length: 16 residues. From germline, CDR1 is SGHAT and CDR2 FQDESV (reference sequence). Trimming removed 4 bases from V and 5 bases from J; junction bases left unmatched: 12.